This T cell receptor beta chain was documented in a study of response to subunit inactivated influenza vaccine. Findings and limits, study-wide: Authors proposed each seasonal influenza vaccination draws in few new T cells.

TCRdb independently ran MiXCR on the RT-PCR reads; one entry per CDR3 protein. The sample includes 710,000 or so distinct CDR3 sequences, approximately 15% of them seen just once. This clonotype was observed a few times. Its antigen is not identified. The material was PBMCs from blood, obtained 11 to 12 days after vaccination. This receptor was identified in a man aged 45 to 65 who received an inactivated influenza vaccine.

Here the CDR3 DNA reads TGTGCCAGCAGCTTAGCGGCGGGGCAGGGAGCAGATACGCAGTATTTT. It codes for CASSLAAGQGADTQYF. The chain is built from TRBV7-6 and TRBJ2-3, with D possibly being TRBD2 (6 bases). Germline V lookup: CDR1 SGHVS, CDR2 FNYEAQ. The V end was cut by 0 bases, the J end by 4 bases, with 14 bases between. The CDR3 spans 16 residues.